This T cell receptor (beta chain) originates from a study of blood T cell repertoires in COVID-19. Study summary: Acute and convalescent COVID-19 samples came from the United States, Italy and Spain. Sources were T cells, B-cell-depleted T cells, or PBMCs; the material itself was cDNA or gDNA.

Original processing notes: The assay estimated nucleated cells by amplifying reference gene primers. TCRdb keeps only in-frame clones here, not all; method: immunoSEQ multiplex PCR. The D gene and trimming were derived from the DNA, and the V and J assignments and clone size from that table. The table includes more than 65,000 clones, approximately 75% detected once. The specimen was peripheral blood. The sequence came from an older woman with acute or convalescent COVID-19.

The CDR3 DNA follows: TGTGCCAGCAGCTCTAGCGGGGGGGCCGAGCAGTACTTC. Amino acid sequence: CASSSSGGAEQYF. The chain employs TRBV11-1 and TRBJ2-7; TRBD2 aligns across 12 bases. Germline CDR1 and CDR2: SGHAT and FQDESV (reference sequence). J was trimmed by 6 bases and V by 4 bases; bases with no gene match: 1. CDR3 length: 13 residues.